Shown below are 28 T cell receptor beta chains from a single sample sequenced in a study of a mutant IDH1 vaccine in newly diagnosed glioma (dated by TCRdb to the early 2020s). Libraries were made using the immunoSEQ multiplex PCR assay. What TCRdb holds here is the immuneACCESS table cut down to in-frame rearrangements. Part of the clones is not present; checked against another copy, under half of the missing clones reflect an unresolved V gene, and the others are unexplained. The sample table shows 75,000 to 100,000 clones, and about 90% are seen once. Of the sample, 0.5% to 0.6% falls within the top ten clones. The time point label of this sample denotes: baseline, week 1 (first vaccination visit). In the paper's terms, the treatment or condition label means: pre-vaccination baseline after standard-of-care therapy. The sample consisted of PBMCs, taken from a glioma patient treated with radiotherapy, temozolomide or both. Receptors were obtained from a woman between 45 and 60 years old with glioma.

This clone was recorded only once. DNA for the CDR3: TGTGCCAGCATTCGGGCCCTCGGAAACTATGGCTACACCTTC. Its protein product is CASIRALGNYGYTF. This chain links TRBV2 with TRBJ1-2; D not certain. V shed 7 bases and J shed 2 bases, with 14 bases lying between them. Germline CDR1 reads SNHLY; CDR2 reads FYNNEI. The CDR3 has 14 amino acids.

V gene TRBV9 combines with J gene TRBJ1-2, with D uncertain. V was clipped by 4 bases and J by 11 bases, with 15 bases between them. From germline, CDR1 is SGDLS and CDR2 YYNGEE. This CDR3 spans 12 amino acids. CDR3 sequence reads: CASSIPALLYTF. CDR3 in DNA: TGTGCCAGCAGCATACCCGCGTTATTGTACACCTTC.

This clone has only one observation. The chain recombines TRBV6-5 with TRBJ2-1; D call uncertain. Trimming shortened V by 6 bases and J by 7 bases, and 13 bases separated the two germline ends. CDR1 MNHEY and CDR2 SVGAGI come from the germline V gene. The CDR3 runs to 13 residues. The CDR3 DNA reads TGTGCCAGCAGCCGGCCGCCCGTTAATGAGCAGTTCTTC. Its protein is CASSRPPVNEQFF.

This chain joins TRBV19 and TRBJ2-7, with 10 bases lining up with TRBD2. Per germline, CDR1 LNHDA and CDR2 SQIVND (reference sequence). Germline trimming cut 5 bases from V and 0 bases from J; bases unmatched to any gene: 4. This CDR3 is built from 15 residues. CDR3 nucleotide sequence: TGTGCCAGTAGTGGACGGACTAGCGGCTCCTACGAGCAGTACTTC. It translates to CASSGRTSGSYEQYF.

CDR3 protein: CASSLGRTQGRYTF. The CDR3 DNA is TGTGCCAGCAGTTTGGGCCGAACCCAGGGTCGCTACACCTTC. The rearrangement links TRBV27 to TRBJ1-2; perhaps TRBD1 as D (5 bases). This CDR3 contains 14 residues. V was trimmed by 3 bases and J by 9 bases, leaving 17 bases between them. CDR1 is MNHEY and CDR2 is SMNVEV in the germline V gene (reference sequence).

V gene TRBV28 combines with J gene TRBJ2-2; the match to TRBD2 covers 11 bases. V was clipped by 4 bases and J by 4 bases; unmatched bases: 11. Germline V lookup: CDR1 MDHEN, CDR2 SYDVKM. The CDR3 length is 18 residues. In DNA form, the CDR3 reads TGTGCCAGCAGTTCCCGCGTCGGACTAGCGGGCCTCACCGGGGAGCTGTTTTTT. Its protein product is CASSSRVGLAGLTGELFF.

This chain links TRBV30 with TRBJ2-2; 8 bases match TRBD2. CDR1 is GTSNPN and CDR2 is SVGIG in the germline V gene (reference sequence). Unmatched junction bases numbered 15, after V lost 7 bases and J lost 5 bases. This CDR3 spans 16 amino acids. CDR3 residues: CASPQSGGGRTGELFF. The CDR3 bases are TGTGCCTCACCTCAGAGCGGGGGAGGGCGGACCGGGGAGCTGTTTTTT.

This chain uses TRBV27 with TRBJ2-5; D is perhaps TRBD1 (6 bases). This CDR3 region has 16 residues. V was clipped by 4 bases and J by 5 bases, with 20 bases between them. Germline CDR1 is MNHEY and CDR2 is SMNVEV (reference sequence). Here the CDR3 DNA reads TGTGCCAGCAGTTCCATCGACAGAGCCGACAGGGAGACCCAGTACTTC. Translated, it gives CASSSIDRADRETQYF.

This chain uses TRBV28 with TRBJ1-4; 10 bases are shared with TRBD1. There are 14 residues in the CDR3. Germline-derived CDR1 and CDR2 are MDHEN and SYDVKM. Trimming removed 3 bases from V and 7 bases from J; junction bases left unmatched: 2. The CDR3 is CASSFGTGVEKLFF. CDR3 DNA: TGTGCCAGCAGTTTCGGGACAGGGGTTGAAAAACTGTTTTTT.

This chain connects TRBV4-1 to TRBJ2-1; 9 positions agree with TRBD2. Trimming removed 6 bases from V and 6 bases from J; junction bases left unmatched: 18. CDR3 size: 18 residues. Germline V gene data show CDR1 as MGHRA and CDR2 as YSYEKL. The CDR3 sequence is CASRGGGISGSGSNEQFF. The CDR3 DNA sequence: TGCGCCAGCAGAGGGGGGGGGATAAGCGGTAGCGGGAGCAATGAGCAGTTCTTC.

The CDR3 sequence: CARSLAHSASSYNEQFF. The CDR3 DNA is TGTGCCAGAAGCTTGGCCCATAGCGCGAGCTCCTACAATGAGCAGTTCTTC. V is TRBV5-3 and J is TRBJ2-1, with D tentatively TRBD2 (5 bases). TRBV5-3 is flagged as an ORF with uncertain function. The CDR3 covers 17 residues. Between the trimmed V and J ends, which lost 0 bases and 0 bases, there was a span of 13 bases.

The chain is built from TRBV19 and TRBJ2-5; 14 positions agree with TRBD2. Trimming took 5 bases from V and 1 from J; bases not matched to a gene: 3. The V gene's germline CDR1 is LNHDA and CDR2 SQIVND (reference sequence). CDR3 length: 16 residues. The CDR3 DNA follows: TGTGCCAGTAGTCACGGACTAGCGGGAGGCCAAGAGACCCAGTACTTC. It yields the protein CASSHGLAGGQETQYF.

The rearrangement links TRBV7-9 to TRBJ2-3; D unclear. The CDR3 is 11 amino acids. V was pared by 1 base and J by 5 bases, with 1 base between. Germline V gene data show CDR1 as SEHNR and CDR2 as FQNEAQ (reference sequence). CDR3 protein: CASSLVDTQYF. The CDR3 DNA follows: TGTGCCAGCAGCTTAGTAGATACGCAGTATTTT.

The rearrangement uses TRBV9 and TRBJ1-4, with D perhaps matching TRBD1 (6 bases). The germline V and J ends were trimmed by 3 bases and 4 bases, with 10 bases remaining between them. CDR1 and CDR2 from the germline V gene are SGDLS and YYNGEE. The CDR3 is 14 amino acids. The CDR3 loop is CASSERGDNEKLFF. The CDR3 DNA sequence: TGTGCCAGCAGCGAGAGGGGGGATAATGAAAAACTGTTTTTT.

As DNA, the CDR3 is TGTGCCAGCCTAGTAGCGGGAGATAGGGAGACCCAGTACTTC. Protein: CASLVAGDRETQYF. The chain couples TRBV2 to TRBJ2-5; 9 nucleotides match TRBD2. From germline, CDR1 is SNHLY and CDR2 FYNNEI. V lost 8 bases and J lost 5; bases outside the gene matches: 9. The CDR3 consists of 14 residues. Combining the CDR3 with reference TRBV2 and TRBJ2-5 gives the whole variable domain EPEVTQTPSHQVTQMGQEVILRCVPISNHLYFYWYRQILGQKVEFLVSFYNNEISEKSEIFDDQFSVERPDGSNFTLKIRSTKLEDSAMYFCASLVAGDRETQYFGPGTRLLVL.

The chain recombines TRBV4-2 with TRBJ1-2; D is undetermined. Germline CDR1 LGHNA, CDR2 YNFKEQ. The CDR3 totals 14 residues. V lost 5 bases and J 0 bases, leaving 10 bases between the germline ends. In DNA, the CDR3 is TGTGCCAGCAGCTTGGCGGCAGCTAACTATGGCTACACCTTC. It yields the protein CASSLAAANYGYTF.

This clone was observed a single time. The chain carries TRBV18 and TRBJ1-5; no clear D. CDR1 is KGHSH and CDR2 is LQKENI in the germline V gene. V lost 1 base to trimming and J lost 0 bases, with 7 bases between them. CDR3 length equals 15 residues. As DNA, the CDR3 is TGTGCCAGCTCACCACGGCCGGATAGCAATCAGCCCCAGCATTTT. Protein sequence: CASSPRPDSNQPQHF.

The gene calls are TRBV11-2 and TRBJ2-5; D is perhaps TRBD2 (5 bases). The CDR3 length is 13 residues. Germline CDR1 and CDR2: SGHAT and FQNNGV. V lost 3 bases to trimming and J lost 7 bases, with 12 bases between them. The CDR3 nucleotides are TGTGCCAGCAGCTTGGGCCCAGGAGGGACCCAGTACTTC. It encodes CASSLGPGGTQYF.

Written as DNA, the CDR3 is TGCGCCAGCAGCTTGGGGGTATACTCTGGGGCCAACGTCCTGACTTTC. Translation: CASSLGVYSGANVLTF. The genes are TRBV5-1 and TRBJ2-6; D gene uncertain. The CDR3 sequence is 16 residues long. Germline values: CDR1 SGHRS, CDR2 YFSETQ. Deletions cut 0 bases from V and 0 bases from J, with 7 bases between.

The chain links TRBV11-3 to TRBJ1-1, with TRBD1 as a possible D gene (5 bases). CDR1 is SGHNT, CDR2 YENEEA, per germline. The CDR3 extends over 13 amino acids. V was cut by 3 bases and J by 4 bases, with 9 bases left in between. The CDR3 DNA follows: TGTGCCAGCAGCTTTGGCAGGGCCACTGAAGCTTTCTTT. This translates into CASSFGRATEAFF.

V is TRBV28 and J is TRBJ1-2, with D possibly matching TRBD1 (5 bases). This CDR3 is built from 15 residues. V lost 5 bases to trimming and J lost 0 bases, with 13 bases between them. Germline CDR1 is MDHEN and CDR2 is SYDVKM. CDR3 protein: CASSLPGRPNYGYTF. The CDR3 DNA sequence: TGTGCCAGCAGTCTACCGGGACGGCCTAACTATGGCTACACCTTC.

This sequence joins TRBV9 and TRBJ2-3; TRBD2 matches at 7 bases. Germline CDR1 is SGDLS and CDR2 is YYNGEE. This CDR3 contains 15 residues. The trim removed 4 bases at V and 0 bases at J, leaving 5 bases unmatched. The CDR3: CASSPWGGSTDTQYF. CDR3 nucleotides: TGTGCCAGCAGCCCCTGGGGAGGGAGCACAGATACGCAGTATTTT.

CDR3 DNA sequence: TGCGCCAGCAGCCCCGTTGGGCAGGCCTCCTACGAGCAGTACTTC. As protein: CASSPVGQASYEQYF. The V gene is TRBV4-1, the J gene TRBJ2-7; D is ambiguous. The germline V gene encodes CDR1 MGHRA and CDR2 YSYEKL. The CDR3 spans 15 residues. Trimming pared 4 bases from V and 0 bases from J, leaving 13 bases between.

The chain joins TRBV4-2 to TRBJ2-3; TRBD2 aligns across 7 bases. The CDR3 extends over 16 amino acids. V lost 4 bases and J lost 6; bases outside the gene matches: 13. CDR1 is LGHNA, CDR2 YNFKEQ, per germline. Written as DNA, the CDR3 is TGTGCCAGCAGCCTGAGGTATGGCGGGAGTGACGATACGCAGTATTTT. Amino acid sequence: CASSLRYGGSDDTQYF.

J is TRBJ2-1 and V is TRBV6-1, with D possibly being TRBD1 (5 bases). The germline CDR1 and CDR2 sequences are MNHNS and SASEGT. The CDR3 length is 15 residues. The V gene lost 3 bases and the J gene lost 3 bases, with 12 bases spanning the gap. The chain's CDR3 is CASSDEQAYYNEQFF. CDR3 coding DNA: TGTGCCAGCAGTGATGAACAGGCATACTACAATGAGCAGTTCTTC.

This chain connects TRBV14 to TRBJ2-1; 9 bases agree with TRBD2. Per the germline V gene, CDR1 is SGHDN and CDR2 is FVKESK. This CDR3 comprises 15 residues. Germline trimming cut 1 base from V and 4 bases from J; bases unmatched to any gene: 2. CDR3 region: CASSQGLAVYNEQFF. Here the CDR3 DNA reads TGTGCCAGCAGCCAAGGACTAGCGGTTTACAATGAGCAGTTCTTC. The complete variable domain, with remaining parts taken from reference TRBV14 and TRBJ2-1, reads EAGVTQFPSHSVIEKGQTVTLRCDPISGHDNLYWYRRVMGKEIKFLLHFVKESKQDESGMPNNRFLAERTGGTYSTLKVQPAELEDSGVYFCASSQGLAVYNEQFFGPGTRLTVL.

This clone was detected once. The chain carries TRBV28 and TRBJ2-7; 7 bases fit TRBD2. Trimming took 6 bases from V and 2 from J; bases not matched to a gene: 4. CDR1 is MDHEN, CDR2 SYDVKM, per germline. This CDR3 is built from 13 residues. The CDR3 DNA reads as TGTGCCAGCAGCTCCGGGACTACCTACGAGCAGTACTTC. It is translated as CASSSGTTYEQYF.

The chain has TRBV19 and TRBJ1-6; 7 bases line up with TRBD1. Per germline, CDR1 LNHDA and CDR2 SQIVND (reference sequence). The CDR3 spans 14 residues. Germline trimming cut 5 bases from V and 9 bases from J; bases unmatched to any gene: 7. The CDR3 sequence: CASSRDRRISPLHF. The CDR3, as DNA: TGTGCCAGTAGTCGGGACAGAAGGATTTCACCCCTCCACTTT. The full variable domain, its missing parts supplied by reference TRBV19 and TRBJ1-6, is DGGITQSPKYLFRKEGQNVTLSCEQNLNHDAMYWYRQDPGQGLRLIYYSQIVNDFQKGDIAEGYSVSREKKESFPLTVTSAQKNPTAFYLCASSRDRRISPLHFGNGTRLTVT.